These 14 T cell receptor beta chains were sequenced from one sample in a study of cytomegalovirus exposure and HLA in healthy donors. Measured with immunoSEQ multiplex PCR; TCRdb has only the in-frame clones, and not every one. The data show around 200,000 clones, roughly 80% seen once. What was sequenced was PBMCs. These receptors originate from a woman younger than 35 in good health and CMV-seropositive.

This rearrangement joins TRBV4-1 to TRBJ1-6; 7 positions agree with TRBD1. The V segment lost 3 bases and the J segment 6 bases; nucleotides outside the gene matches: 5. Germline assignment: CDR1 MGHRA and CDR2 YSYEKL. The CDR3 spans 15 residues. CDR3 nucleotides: TGCGCCAGCAGCCAGTCGGGACAGCTTAATTCACCCCTCCACTTT. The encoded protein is CASSQSGQLNSPLHF.

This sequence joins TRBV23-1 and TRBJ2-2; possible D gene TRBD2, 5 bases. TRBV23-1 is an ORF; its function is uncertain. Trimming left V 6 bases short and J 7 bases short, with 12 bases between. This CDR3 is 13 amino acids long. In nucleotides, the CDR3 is TGCGCCAGCAGGGGGAGCATTTTCGGGGAGCTGTTTTTT. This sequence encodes CASRGSIFGELFF.

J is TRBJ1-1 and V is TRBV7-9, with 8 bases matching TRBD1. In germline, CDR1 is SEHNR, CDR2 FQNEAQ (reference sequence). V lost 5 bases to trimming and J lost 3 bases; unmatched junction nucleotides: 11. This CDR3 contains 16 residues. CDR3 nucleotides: TGTGCCAGCAGCCCGATCCAGGGGGCCAGGGACACTGAAGCTTTCTTT. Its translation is CASSPIQGARDTEAFF.

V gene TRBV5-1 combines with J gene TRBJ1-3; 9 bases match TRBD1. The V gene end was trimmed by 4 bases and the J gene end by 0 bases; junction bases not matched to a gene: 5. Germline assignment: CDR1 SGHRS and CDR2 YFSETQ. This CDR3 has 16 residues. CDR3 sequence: CASSLRTGDSGNTIYF. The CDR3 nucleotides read TGCGCCAGCAGCCTCCGGACAGGGGACTCTGGAAACACCATATATTTT. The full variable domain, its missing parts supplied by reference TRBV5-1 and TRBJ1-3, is KAGVTQTPRYLIKTRGQQVTLSCSPISGHRSVSWYQQTPGQGLQFLFEYFSETQRNKGNFPGRFSGRQFSNSRSEMNVSTLELGDSALYLCASSLRTGDSGNTIYFGEGSWLTVV.

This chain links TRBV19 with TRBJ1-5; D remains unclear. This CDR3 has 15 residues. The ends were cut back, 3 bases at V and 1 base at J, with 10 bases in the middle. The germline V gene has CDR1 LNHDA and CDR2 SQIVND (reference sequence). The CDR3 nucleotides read TGTGCCAGTAGTATCGCCGCCGAGAGCAATCAGCCCCAGCATTTT. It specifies CASSIAAESNQPQHF.

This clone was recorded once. This CDR3 is CASSRFRVSSEKLFF. The CDR3 region has the DNA TGTGCCAGCAGTCGCTTCAGGGTATCAAGTGAAAAACTGTTTTTT. The chain links TRBV27 to TRBJ1-4; tentatively, D is TRBD1 (5 bases). The CDR3 spans 15 residues. Germline V gene sequence: CDR1 MNHEY, CDR2 SMNVEV (reference sequence). V was cut by 5 bases and J by 7 bases, with 17 bases left in between. The whole variable domain, remainder taken from reference TRBV27 and TRBJ1-4, is EAQVTQNPRYLITVTGKKLTVTCSQNMNHEYMSWYRQDPGLGLRQIYYSMNVEVTDKGDVPEGYKVSRKEKRNFPLILESPSPNQTSLYFCASSRFRVSSEKLFFGSGTQLSVL.

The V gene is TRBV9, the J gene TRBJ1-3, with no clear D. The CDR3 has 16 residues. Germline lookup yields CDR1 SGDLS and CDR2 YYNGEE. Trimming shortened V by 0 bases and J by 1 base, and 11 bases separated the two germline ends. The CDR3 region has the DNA TGTGCCAGCAGCGTAGGGCAGTTCGGGTCTGGAAACACCATATATTTT. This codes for CASSVGQFGSGNTIYF.

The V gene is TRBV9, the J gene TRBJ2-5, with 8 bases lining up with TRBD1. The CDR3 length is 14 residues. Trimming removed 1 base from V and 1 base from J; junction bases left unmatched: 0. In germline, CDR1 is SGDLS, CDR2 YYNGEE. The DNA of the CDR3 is TGTGCCAGCAGCGTACAGGGGGCCCAAGAGACCCAGTACTTC. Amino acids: CASSVQGAQETQYF.

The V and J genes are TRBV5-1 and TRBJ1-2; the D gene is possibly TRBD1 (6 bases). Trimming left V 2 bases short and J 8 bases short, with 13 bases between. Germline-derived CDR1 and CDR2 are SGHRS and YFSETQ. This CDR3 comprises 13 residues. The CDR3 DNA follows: TGCGCCAGCAGCTTATCCCCAGGGGAAGGCTACACCTTC. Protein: CASSLSPGEGYTF.

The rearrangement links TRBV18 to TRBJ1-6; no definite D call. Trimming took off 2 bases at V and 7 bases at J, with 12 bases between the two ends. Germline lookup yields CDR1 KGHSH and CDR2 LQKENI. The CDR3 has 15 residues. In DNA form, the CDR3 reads TGTGCCAGCTCACCAGGAGCCGGCGGGAATTCACCCCTCCACTTT. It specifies CASSPGAGGNSPLHF.

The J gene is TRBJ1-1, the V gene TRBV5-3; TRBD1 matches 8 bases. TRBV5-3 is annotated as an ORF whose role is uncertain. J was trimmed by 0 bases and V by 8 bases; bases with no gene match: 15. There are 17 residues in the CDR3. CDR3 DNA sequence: TGTGCCAGGGGCTTTTGGGCAACAGGGGGAATGAACACTGAAGCTTTCTTT. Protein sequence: CARGFWATGGMNTEAFF.

The CDR3 nucleotides read TGCGCCAGCAGCCAAGATAAACTAGCGGGGGTCCCAGATACGCAGTATTTT. It is translated as CASSQDKLAGVPDTQYF. The J gene is TRBJ2-3, the V gene TRBV4-1; 11 positions agree with TRBD2. The CDR3 covers 17 residues. In germline, CDR1 is MGHRA, CDR2 YSYEKL. V shed 0 bases, J shed 4 bases, and the junction held 6 bases outside the gene matches.

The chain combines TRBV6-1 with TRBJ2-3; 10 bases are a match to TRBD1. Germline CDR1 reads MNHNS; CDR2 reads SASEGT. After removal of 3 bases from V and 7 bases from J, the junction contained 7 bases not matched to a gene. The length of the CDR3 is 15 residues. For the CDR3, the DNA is TGTGCCAGCAGTGAGGTTGGACAGGGGGGTTATACGCAGTATTTT. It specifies CASSEVGQGGYTQYF.

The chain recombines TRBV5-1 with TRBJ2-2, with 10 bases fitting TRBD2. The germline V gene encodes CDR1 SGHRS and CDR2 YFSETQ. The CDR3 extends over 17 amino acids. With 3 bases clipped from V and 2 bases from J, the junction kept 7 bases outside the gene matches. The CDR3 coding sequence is TGCGCCAGCAGCTGGCCAGGACTAGCGGTAAACACCGGGGAGCTGTTTTTT. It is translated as CASSWPGLAVNTGELFF. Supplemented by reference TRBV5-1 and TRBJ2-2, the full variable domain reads KAGVTQTPRYLIKTRGQQVTLSCSPISGHRSVSWYQQTPGQGLQFLFEYFSETQRNKGNFPGRFSGRQFSNSRSEMNVSTLELGDSALYLCASSWPGLAVNTGELFFGEGSRLTVL.